Following are 25 T cell receptor beta chains from one sample sequenced in a study of T cell responses to AZD1222 COVID-19 vaccine. Assay: immunoSEQ multiplex PCR; the TCRdb copy retains only in-frame clones and omits some. The table lists 95,000 to 100,000 clones, roughly 84% of them singletons, with 13% to 15% in the top ten. This sample comprised peripheral blood, obtained 28 days after the second AZD1222 dose. The origin of the receptors is an adult who received the AZD1222 COVID-19 vaccine.

V gene TRBV5-4 combines with J gene TRBJ1-2, with 7 bases aligning to TRBD1. CDR1 is SGHNT, CDR2 YYREEE, per germline (reference sequence). The CDR3 is 12 residues long. V lost 2 bases, J lost 8 bases, and 3 bases stayed unmatched. The CDR3 sequence is CASSFTQGGYTF. The CDR3 region has the DNA TGTGCCAGCAGCTTTACACAGGGGGGCTACACCTTC.

The chain couples TRBV12-3 or TRBV12-4 to TRBJ2-7; D is uncertain. The CDR3 is made up of 13 amino acids. The V end was cut by 3 bases, the J end by 3 bases, with 9 bases between. CDR3 amino acids: CASSFGQDYEQYF. The CDR3 DNA is TGTGCCAGCAGTTTCGGGCAGGACTACGAGCAGTACTTC.

The gene calls are TRBV27 and TRBJ2-1, with 9 bases identical to TRBD2. Trimming cost V 2 bases and J 7 bases; bases outside gene matches: 6. The germline V gene has CDR1 MNHEY and CDR2 SMNVEV (reference sequence). This CDR3 is built from 15 residues. CDR3 amino acids: CASSLSAGGPNEQFF. The CDR3 DNA reads as TGTGCCAGCAGTTTAAGCGCGGGAGGGCCGAATGAGCAGTTCTTC.

J is TRBJ2-7 and V is TRBV2, with D maybe TRBD1 (6 bases). The germline V gene encodes CDR1 SNHLY and CDR2 FYNNEI. V was pared by 8 bases and J by 2 bases, with 19 bases between. CDR3 length: 15 amino acids. The CDR3 loop is CASRTASIGAYEQYF. The CDR3 region has the DNA TGTGCCAGCCGGACAGCTTCTATTGGAGCCTACGAGCAGTACTTC.

This clone has only one observation. This chain uses TRBV27 with TRBJ2-3; 10 bases line up with TRBD1. The germline V gene encodes CDR1 MNHEY and CDR2 SMNVEV (reference sequence). After removal of 2 bases from V and 3 bases from J, the junction contained 5 bases not matched to a gene. This CDR3 has 16 amino acids. This CDR3 is CASSLNRQGATDTQYF. Here the CDR3 DNA reads TGTGCCAGCAGTTTAAATAGACAGGGGGCGACAGATACGCAGTATTTT.

The rearrangement joins TRBV29-1 to TRBJ1-1, with unresolved D. Germline CDR1 and CDR2: SQVTM and ANQGSEA. Trimming removed 7 bases at V and 0 bases at J, with 12 bases between. The CDR3 is made up of 13 amino acids. Here the CDR3 DNA reads TGCAGCGCTCAAACTAACCTGAACACTGAAGCTTTCTTT. The encoded protein is CSAQTNLNTEAFF.

This chain joins TRBV18 and TRBJ1-2; D uncertain. Germline CDR1 reads KGHSH; CDR2 reads LQKENI. The germline V and J ends were trimmed by 2 bases and 4 bases, with 17 bases remaining between them. CDR3 length: 16 residues. In DNA form, the CDR3 reads TGTGCCAGCTCACCAACCACCTTTACCGCGGGCTATGGCTACACCTTC. It codes for CASSPTTFTAGYGYTF.

This rearrangement joins TRBV3-1 (or the pseudogene TRBV3-2) to TRBJ2-1, with TRBD2 matching over 11 bases. J lost 9 bases, V lost 4 bases, and 8 bases had no gene match. The CDR3 totals 15 residues. Germline CDR1 and CDR2: LGHDT and YNNKEL (reference sequence). The CDR3 DNA follows: TGTGCCAGCAGCCTCGATAGCGGGGGGGCGGGTGAGCAGTTCTTC. Amino acids: CASSLDSGGAGEQFF.

This chain connects TRBV19 to TRBJ2-2, with a possible D match to TRBD1 (6 bases). CDR1 and CDR2 from the germline V gene are LNHDA and SQIVND (reference sequence). The CDR3 runs to 16 residues. V lost 5 bases and J lost 6, with 19 bases in between. In nucleotides, the CDR3 is TGTGCCAGTAGTCTCCGGGACACCGTTTACCCCGGGGAGCTGTTTTTT. Protein product: CASSLRDTVYPGELFF.

The V gene is TRBV3-1 (or the pseudogene TRBV3-2), the J gene TRBJ2-4; TRBD2 matches at 15 bases. The germline gives CDR1 LGHDT, CDR2 YNNKEL (reference sequence). The V segment lost 4 bases and the J segment 6 bases; nucleotides outside the gene matches: 4. CDR3 size: 16 residues. The CDR3 loop reads CASSPRTSGGANIQYF. CDR3 DNA sequence: TGTGCCAGCAGCCCACGGACTAGCGGGGGGGCAAACATTCAGTACTTC.

The V and J genes are TRBV7-3 and TRBJ2-6; maybe TRBD2 (6 bases). The CDR3 loop spans 15 amino acids. Trimming removed 1 base at V and 3 bases at J, with 7 bases between. The germline V gene has CDR1 SGHTA and CDR2 FQGTGA. DNA for the CDR3: TGTGCCAGCAGCTTAAGCGGGGTTGGGGCCAACGTCCTGACTTTC. This codes for CASSLSGVGANVLTF.

This sequence joins TRBV6-1 and TRBJ1-6; D uncertain. Trimming left V 3 bases short and J 0 bases short, with 12 bases between. Germline assignment: CDR1 MNHNS and CDR2 SASEGT. CDR3 length: 17 residues. The CDR3: CASSDSYRSSYNSPLHF. CDR3 in DNA: TGTGCCAGCAGTGACAGTTATCGAAGCTCCTATAATTCACCCCTCCACTTT.

The CDR3 reads CASSPTSGGSYEQYF. CDR3 nucleotides: TGTGCCAGCAGCCCAACTAGCGGGGGGTCCTACGAGCAGTACTTC. The chain links TRBV11-2 to TRBJ2-7, with TRBD2 matching over 12 bases. Germline loops: CDR1 SGHAT, CDR2 FQNNGV. Unmatched junction bases numbered 3, after V lost 5 bases and J lost 1 base. The CDR3 loop spans 15 amino acids.

The chain employs TRBV6-5 and TRBJ1-1, with D possibly TRBD1 on 6 matching bases. Trimming removed 7 bases at V and 5 bases at J, with 14 bases between. Germline V gene sequence: CDR1 MNHEY, CDR2 SVGAGI. The CDR3 runs 13 residues. The CDR3 loop reads CASTWEGTTEAFF. The CDR3 bases are TGTGCCAGCACCTGGGAGGGGACAACTGAAGCTTTCTTT.

V gene TRBV14 combines with J gene TRBJ2-3; D uncertain. The CDR3 runs 13 residues. Between the trimmed V and J ends, which lost 0 bases and 13 bases, there was a span of 14 bases. The germline V gene has CDR1 SGHDN and CDR2 FVKESK. The CDR3 DNA sequence: TGTGCCAGCAGCCAAGATCTTAATTATCAGAAGTATTTT. It yields the protein CASSQDLNYQKYF.

The chain uses TRBV5-1 and TRBJ1-2; D is possibly TRBD1 (6 bases). V was cut by 4 bases and J by 4 bases, with 14 bases left in between. Germline assignment: CDR1 SGHRS and CDR2 YFSETQ. The CDR3 length is 14 residues. CDR3 coding DNA: TGCGCCAGCAGCACTGGGACACCGTTCTATGGCTACACCTTC. Its protein is CASSTGTPFYGYTF. Complete variable domain (other parts from reference TRBV5-1 and TRBJ1-2): KAGVTQTPRYLIKTRGQQVTLSCSPISGHRSVSWYQQTPGQGLQFLFEYFSETQRNKGNFPGRFSGRQFSNSRSEMNVSTLELGDSALYLCASSTGTPFYGYTFGSGTRLTVV.

The chain uses TRBV5-4 and TRBJ1-3; a weak D match, TRBD1 (5 bases). The CDR3 runs 16 residues. The V gene's germline CDR1 is SGHNT and CDR2 YYREEE (reference sequence). V was clipped by 4 bases and J by 0 bases, with 14 bases between them. CDR3 sequence reads: CASSAEGTLSGNTIYF. The CDR3 DNA reads as TGTGCCAGCAGCGCGGAAGGGACCCTCTCTGGAAACACCATATATTTT.

The rearrangement links TRBV12-3 or TRBV12-4 to TRBJ2-5; 7 positions match TRBD1. V trimming: 7 bases; J trimming: 4 bases; junction bases outside the gene matches: 3. This CDR3 spans 12 amino acids. The CDR3 sequence: CASTGGRETQYF. CDR3 in DNA: TGTGCCAGCACAGGGGGTCGAGAGACCCAGTACTTC.

The rearrangement links TRBV11-3 to TRBJ2-1, with no clear D. Germline V CDR1 and CDR2: SGHNT, YENEEA. V was cut by 6 bases and J by 0 bases, with 9 bases left in between. The CDR3 runs 14 residues. In DNA form, the CDR3 reads TGTGCCAGCAGTCCGAGGAGCTCCTACAATGAGCAGTTCTTC. Residues: CASSPRSSYNEQFF.

The chain couples TRBV2 to TRBJ2-2; D gene uncertain. CDR1 SNHLY and CDR2 FYNNEI come from the germline V gene. The CDR3 is made up of 14 amino acids. Trimming cost V 6 bases and J 1 base, with 9 bases left between them. The CDR3, as DNA: TGTGCCAGCAGAGACTGGGAGAACACCGGGGAGCTGTTTTTT. Translated, it gives CASRDWENTGELFF.

The chain uses TRBV2 and TRBJ2-7; D is tentatively TRBD1 or TRBD2 (5 bases each). CDR3 length equals 15 residues. Germline V gene lookup returns CDR1 SNHLY and CDR2 FYNNEI. V shed 4 bases and J shed 4 bases, with 17 bases lying between them. The CDR3 DNA is TGTGCCAGCAGTGTCGGCTTGGGGGAATCTTACGAGCAGTACTTC. Encoded protein: CASSVGLGESYEQYF.

The J gene is TRBJ1-3, the V gene TRBV6-6; D not resolved. Germline V gene sequence: CDR1 MNHNY, CDR2 SVGAGI (reference sequence). CDR3 length equals 14 residues. The germline V and J ends were trimmed by 3 bases and 0 bases, with 6 bases remaining between them. The CDR3 sequence: CASSYGSSGNTIYF. As DNA, the CDR3 is TGTGCCAGCAGTTATGGGTCCTCTGGAAACACCATATATTTT.

This chain connects TRBV7-6 to TRBJ1-1; D remains ambiguous. The CDR3 is 15 amino acids. Germline V gene lookup returns CDR1 SGHVS and CDR2 FNYEAQ. The germline V and J ends were trimmed by 1 base and 5 bases, with 14 bases remaining between them. The CDR3 nucleotides are TGTGCCAGCAGCTTAGTGCAAGGGATTAGGACTGAAGCTTTCTTT. The encoded protein is CASSLVQGIRTEAFF.

J is TRBJ2-7 and V is TRBV5-1, with TRBD1 identical over 9 bases. V was pared by 7 bases and J by 5 bases, with 10 bases of the junction left unmatched. The CDR3 totals 14 residues. CDR1 and CDR2 (germline): SGHRS, YFSETQ. The CDR3 region has the DNA TGCGCCAGCCATGGGGGGGACAGGGTGGACGAGCAGTACTTC. Protein sequence: CASHGGDRVDEQYF. Full variable domain (missing parts from reference TRBV5-1 and TRBJ2-7): KAGVTQTPRYLIKTRGQQVTLSCSPISGHRSVSWYQQTPGQGLQFLFEYFSETQRNKGNFPGRFSGRQFSNSRSEMNVSTLELGDSALYLCASHGGDRVDEQYFGPGTRLTVT.

This clone was seen a few times. This sequence joins TRBV5-1 and TRBJ2-7; 7 bases agree with TRBD1. Trimming cost V 8 bases and J 6 bases; bases outside gene matches: 11. The CDR3 is 13 residues long. Germline V lookup: CDR1 SGHRS, CDR2 YFSETQ. CDR3 protein: CASNKDRSGEQYF. The CDR3 DNA reads TGCGCCAGTAACAAGGACAGGTCCGGCGAGCAGTACTTC.